A selection of T cell receptor beta chains follows, all from one sample in a study of radiation and T cells in renal cell carcinoma. TCRdb's copy holds only in-frame clones and misses some; the assay was immunoSEQ multiplex PCR. Of roughly 60,000 clones listed, around 76% are singletons. Sequenced here: blood, sampled from a patient whose treatment included radiotherapy and nephrectomy. The receptors stem from a man aged 60-69 years with renal cell carcinoma. The CDR3 runs from the conserved cysteine through the conserved F or W. The order of the fields is clone size, V gene, CDR3 protein. The listing skips clone size in some rows; elsewhere it reads once, few, many or a size class.

>-|TRBV6-1
CASSEAGKSGPLEKLFF
>once|TRBV10-3
CAIGGGDTGELFF
>-|TRBV18
CASSPGQGGSPLHF
>-|TRBV7-9
CASSLGAGDIYF
>-|TRBV27
CASSTRPTGGGNQPQHF
>-|TRBV28
CASSLSRARNTEAFF
>-|TRBV6-5
CASSPSAGAYYEQYF
>-|TRBV19
CASSLNPGQGPYEQYF
>-|TRBV6-1
CASSERGSTDTQYF
>-|TRBV4-2
CASSPRVRDRVGISNQPQHF
>-|TRBV19
CATADLGTGYAGELFF
>few|TRBV30
CAWSARDFYGYTF
>-|TRBV5-1
CASSLGQDSPLHF
>-|TRBV7-2
CASSLQGGSNQPQHF
>once|TRBV21-1
CASSKVRDRVNSGANVLTF
>-|TRBV30
CAWSVMGSYEQYF
>-|TRBV7-9
CASIPVGGQTQYF
>-|TRBV25-1
CASSEYWGTPTKQYF
>-|TRBV30
CAWSAPNTIYF
>-|TRBV6-1
CASRDRDRGYYEQYF
>-|TRBV6-5
CASSKGGSNQPQHF
>-|TRBV2
CASSETGVLNTGELFF
>-|TRBV20-1
CSASGIGYTF
>-|TRBV7-9
CASSLMGNGYTF
>-|TRBV19
CASSRTENSNQPQHF
>few|TRBV30
CAWSRGNQPQHF
>-|TRBV7-8
CASSRRDRGYGYTF
>once|TRBV6-6
CASSMGDRGRGYTF
>-|TRBV11-2
CASSLGGVGVRRGETQYF
>-|TRBV19
CASRDRVKADTQYF
>-|TRBV5-1
CASSLDRTFYNSPLHF
>-|TRBV5-6
CASSFYLRDIQYF
>-|TRBV11-3
CASSLSGDPTDTQYF
>-|TRBV10-3
CAISEGGPRQFF
>-|TRBV30
CAWSPGQEEPSGNTIYF
>few|TRBV6-4
CASSDTDRGGEQFF
>-|TRBV11-3
CASSLGASANNEQFF
>-|TRBV27
CASSTQSAGVSYTF
>-|TRBV7-9
CASSPATDTQYF
>-|TRBV7-6
CASSSPGAGGPTGELFF
>-|TRBV4-2
CASSQESSGNYNEQFF
>-|TRBV18
CASSPSGSTDTQYF
>-|TRBV4-3
CASSQGQGSEQYF
>-|TRBV10-1
CASSPLDRAYEQYF
>once|TRBV5-5
CASSRRDRDTEAFF
>-|TRBV5-6
CASSLTGNGETQYF
>-|TRBV4-2
CASSLGLAQGDTEAFF
>-|TRBV2
CASGDGIGGYTF
>-|TRBV5-1
CASSLDVSSTYNEQFF
>-|TRBV9
CASSFSEGSSQYF
>-|TRBV7-2
CASSLAPGQGPHQPQHF
>-|TRBV19
CASSPTGGVSYGYTF
>once|TRBV11-1
CASSSSGRASGELFF
>many|TRBV7-9
CASSSTLAGGDNEQFF
>few|TRBV9
CASSFSTGEDGNTIYF
>-|TRBV2
CASSELHMNTEAFF
>once|TRBV6-6
CASSDSNQPQHF
>once|TRBV7-9
CASSFPGQYYGYTF
>-|TRBV7-9
CASSFNEQFF
>-|TRBV5-1
CASSLEDRVAYNEQFF